This entry is about one T cell receptor beta chain. The table lists this clonotype with a few counts. There is no known antigen for this receptor. One junction end disagrees with the germline gene, perhaps due to a read error. The library was made by multiplex PCR. Sequencing used an Illumina HiSeq 4000. To build TCR beta libraries, CDR3 regions were amplified by Arm-PCR using iRepertoire HTBI primers. Before sequencing, the PCR products underwent gel purification. In the original analysis: A total of some 65 TRBV and some 15 TRBJ segments were identified across samples and were used for gene usage analysis of CDR3 amino acid clonotypes. COPE and FqMerger were used to merge the filtered high-quality paired reads into contigs. BLAST was used to align contigs to the IMGT TRBV, TRBD and TRBJ reference genes, and CDR3 was defined following IMGT. Any clonotype with a frequency above 0.1% was classified as a highly expanded clone. Repertoire diversity was measured by Shannon entropy, and V-J evenness by the Gini coefficient. Clonotypes shared by more than one individual were considered public. In TCRdb, the public reads were trimmed at Q25 with fastp and aligned with MiXCR, with productive beta chains retained. Merged by CDR3 protein, the rows form single entries marked with the most common genes and DNA. The V and J calls and clone size are TCRdb's, not the authors'. This sample holds roughly 400,000 distinct CDR3 sequences; 21% were observed only once. The ten largest clones add up to roughly an eighth of the sample.

The source of the sample is a study of regulatory T cells in long-lasting Graves disease (TCRdb year 2021). Study-level background: Persistent Graves' disease was defined as persistently positive TSH receptor autoantibodies together with antithyroid drug treatment for over 5 years. This study used TCR sequencing and RNA sequencing of peripheral blood to compare persistent Graves' disease patients against newly diagnosed Graves' disease patients. The study was registered as a clinical trial and conducted in China. TCR sequencing covered about 13 persistent and some 20 newly diagnosed Graves' disease patients, 33 samples in total. Persistent Graves' disease patients in the clinical cohort had taken antithyroid drugs for around 10 years on average.

The time point label corresponds to: persistent/refractory GD, antithyroid drugs over 5 years with positive TRAb. For both TCR sequencing and RNA sequencing, RNA was extracted from PBMCs in TRIzol. The diagnosis of Graves' disease was made according to American Thyroid Association guidelines. Recruitment of patients was carried out at an endocrinology department in Xi'an, China. Each patient gave 7 to 9.5 milliliters of peripheral blood, collected in an EDTA anticoagulant tube. Ficoll Paque Plus density gradient separation was used to isolate PBMCs, and no further T cell sorting was done. An Agilent 2100 Bioanalyzer and agarose gel were used to assess RNA quality, and a NanoDrop 2000 was used to measure RNA concentration. The germline V gene specifies KGHSH as CDR1 and LQKENI as CDR2. The CDR3 has 12 amino acids, counting the end cysteine and phenylalanine. CDR3 DNA only is kept here, 36 bases in frame from base 1.

What the authors observed across the whole study: The authors acknowledged the small sample size as a limitation that may reduce accuracy. Persistent patients shared more public clonotypes among themselves (around 3,000) than newly diagnosed patients did (about 970). Persistent Graves' disease patients showed lower TCR Shannon entropy and fewer highly expanded clones than newly diagnosed patients, suggesting clonal expansion. Preferential use of TRBV28, TRBJ1-2 and TRBJ2-5 was observed in persistent disease, whereas TRBV20-1 and TRBJ2-1 were favored in newly diagnosed disease. Peripheral blood alone was examined, since thyroid tissue, which constituted the primary lesion, could not be accessed. Sequencing and analysis were limited to the TCR beta chain.

Sequenced material: peripheral blood mononuclear cells (PBMCs), taken when the disease was refractory, from a patient treated with antithyroid drugs. This clonotype originated in a female donor with Graves disease. This chain joins TRBV18 to TRBJ1-1; no D gene is confidently identified. The CDR3 in this case is CASSRVNTETFF. The bases read TGTGCCAGCTCAAGGGTGAACACTGAAACTTTCTTT.